The next 15 T cell receptor beta chains were all read from a single sample in a study of beta chain features in type 1 diabetes. As every portion of the isolated RNA was reverse transcribed, the sequencing read expressed TCRB transcripts. Assay: immunoSEQ multiplex PCR; the TCRdb copy retains only in-frame clones and omits some. The table lists about 340,000 clones, 6.5% to 10% of them singletons. The material sequenced was central memory CD4+ T cells from blood. All receptors derive from a young woman in good health.

V gene TRBV7-4 combines with J gene TRBJ2-4; maybe TRBD2 (6 bases). Trimming left V 1 base short and J 3 bases short, with 10 bases between. In germline, CDR1 is SGHVT, CDR2 SQSDAQ. The CDR3 covers 15 residues. CDR3 in amino acids: CASSLVLGGKNIQYF. The CDR3 DNA reads TGTGCCAGCAGCTTAGTCCTGGGGGGCAAAAACATTCAGTACTTC.

This clone has just a few counts. The chain recombines TRBV28 with TRBJ2-1; D gene uncertain. Germline CDR1 reads MDHEN; CDR2 reads SYDVKM. The CDR3 is made up of 14 amino acids. Trimming removed 5 bases at V and 0 bases at J, with 8 bases between. The CDR3 region is CASSRVGSYNEQFF. DNA for the CDR3: TGTGCCAGCAGTCGGGTCGGCTCCTACAATGAGCAGTTCTTC. The entire variable domain, with the rest obtained from reference TRBV28 and TRBJ2-1, is as follows: DVKVTQSSRYLVKRTGEKVFLECVQDMDHENMFWYRQDPGLGLRLIYFSYDVKMKEKGDIPEGYSVSREKKERFSLILESASTNQTSMYLCASSRVGSYNEQFFGPGTRLTVL.

This clone has just a few counts. The chain has TRBV9 and TRBJ1-3; D gene ambiguous. Germline V gives CDR1 SGDLS, CDR2 YYNGEE. The CDR3 runs 17 residues. V lost 0 bases and J lost 0, with 13 bases in between. The CDR3 is CASSVGTRAISGNTIYF. In DNA, the CDR3 is TGTGCCAGCAGCGTAGGCACGCGGGCCATCTCTGGAAACACCATATATTTT.

This clone has more than one count but fewer than ten. The CDR3 loop is CASSLGTTYEQYF. In nucleotides, the CDR3 is TGTGCCAGCAGCTTAGGGACAACCTACGAGCAGTACTTC. The chain carries TRBV7-2 and TRBJ2-7; tentatively, D is TRBD1 (5 bases). CDR3 size: 13 residues. V was shortened by 1 base and J by 2 bases, with 6 bases between the two germline ends. Germline CDR1 and CDR2: SGHTA and FQGNSA.

The table lists this clone with a few counts. The V call is TRBV6-5, the J call TRBJ2-7; TRBD2 matches 9 bases. The germline gives CDR1 MNHEY, CDR2 SVGAGI. CDR3 length: 15 amino acids. V lost 7 bases and J lost 3; bases outside the gene matches: 10. CDR3 amino acids: CASTDAGTSYYEQYF. Here the CDR3 DNA reads TGTGCCAGCACCGACGCCGGGACTAGCTACTACGAGCAGTACTTC.

This chain connects TRBV7-2 to TRBJ1-3; D gene uncertain. V was clipped by 5 bases and J by 0 bases, with 5 bases between them. CDR1 is SGHTA, CDR2 FQGNSA, per germline. This CDR3 region has 13 residues. This CDR3 is CASSQSSGNTIYF. In nucleotides, the CDR3 is TGTGCCAGCAGCCAGAGCTCTGGAAACACCATATATTTT. The full variable domain, completed using reference TRBV7-2 and TRBJ1-3, is GAGVSQSPSNKVTEKGKDVELRCDPISGHTALYWYRQSLGQGLEFLIYFQGNSAPDKSGLPSDRFSAERTGGSVSTLTIQRTQQEDSAVYLCASSQSSGNTIYFGEGSWLTVV.

This chain links TRBV28 with TRBJ1-5; 7 nucleotides match TRBD1. The CDR3 contains 17 residues. CDR1 MDHEN and CDR2 SYDVKM come from the germline V gene. The J segment lost 2 bases and the V segment lost 6 bases, leaving 13 bases of the junction unmatched. CDR3 nucleotides: TGTGCCAGCAGCCATTCTAGGGGGCGATCGGGCAATCAGCCCCAGCATTTT. Encoded protein: CASSHSRGRSGNQPQHF.

The J gene is TRBJ2-2, the V gene TRBV9; 8 nucleotides match TRBD2. Germline V CDR1 and CDR2: SGDLS, YYNGEE. The CDR3 extends over 16 amino acids. J was trimmed by 4 bases and V by 3 bases; bases with no gene match: 8. CDR3 nucleotides: TGTGCCAGCAGCGACCCAGCGGGAGTGGCCACCGGGGAGCTGTTTTTT. This translates into CASSDPAGVATGELFF. The whole variable domain, filled in from reference TRBV9 and TRBJ2-2, reads DSGVTQTPKHLITATGQRVTLRCSPRSGDLSVYWYQQSLDQGLQFLIQYYNGEERAKGNILERFSAQQFPDLHSELNLSSLELGDSALYFCASSDPAGVATGELFFGEGSRLTVL.

J is TRBJ2-3 and V is TRBV15, with D maybe TRBD1 (5 bases). The V gene's germline CDR1 is LNHNV and CDR2 YYDKDF (reference sequence). Trimming took off 2 bases at V and 0 bases at J, with 12 bases between the two ends. The CDR3 extends over 16 amino acids. The CDR3 DNA follows: TGTGCCACCAGCAGAACTACAGGTACTAGCACAGATACGCAGTATTTT. It is translated as CATSRTTGTSTDTQYF.

This clone was picked up many times. The chain is built from TRBV29-1 and TRBJ2-7, with D tentatively TRBD1 (5 bases). The CDR3 consists of 12 residues. CDR1 and CDR2 (germline): SQVTM, ANQGSEA. V lost 4 bases to trimming and J lost 4 bases, with 11 bases between them. The CDR3 nucleotides read TGCAGCGTTGTTGGCAGGGTATACGAGCAGTACTTC. This gives the protein CSVVGRVYEQYF.

Only a few counts were recorded for this clone. This sequence may be a read error, since a much larger clone differs from it by one base. The rearrangement uses TRBV7-9 and TRBJ2-5; D may be TRBD1 (6 bases). The CDR3 is made up of 13 amino acids. Germline V CDR1 and CDR2: SEHNR, FQNEAQ (reference sequence). Deletions cut 1 base from V and 4 bases from J, with 7 bases between. CDR3 DNA: TGTGCCAGCAGCTTAGAAGGGGGAGAGACCCAGTACTTC. Translated: CASSLEGGETQYF.

This clone was found a few times. J is TRBJ2-1 and V is TRBV5-1, with a weak D call TRBD2 (6 bases). Germline CDR1 SGHRS, CDR2 YFSETQ. V shed 0 bases and J shed 0 bases, with 16 bases lying between them. The CDR3 is 18 amino acids. This chain's CDR3 is CASSLVVLAWSSYNEQFF. As DNA, the CDR3 is TGCGCCAGCAGCTTGGTTGTTCTAGCGTGGAGCTCCTACAATGAGCAGTTCTTC.

The V gene is TRBV28, the J gene TRBJ1-5, with TRBD1 as a possible D gene (6 bases). The CDR3 extends over 15 amino acids. V lost 3 bases, J lost 3 bases, and 12 bases lay in between. Germline loops: CDR1 MDHEN, CDR2 SYDVKM. The CDR3 is CASSFIGQNNQPQHF. CDR3 in DNA: TGTGCCAGCAGTTTCATTGGACAGAACAATCAGCCCCAGCATTTT.

The chain uses TRBV6-5 and TRBJ2-1, with TRBD2 identical over 7 bases. The germline V gene encodes CDR1 MNHEY and CDR2 SVGAGI. The J segment lost 7 bases and the V segment lost 10 bases, leaving 7 bases of the junction unmatched. The CDR3 sequence is 12 residues long. CDR3 amino acids: CATLGEGNEQFF. The CDR3, as DNA: TGTGCCACTCTGGGGGAGGGTAATGAGCAGTTCTTC.

This clone was seen ten or more times. The gene calls are TRBV19 and TRBJ2-1, with a weak D call TRBD1 (6 bases). The CDR3 length is 15 residues. V dropped 3 bases and J dropped 4 bases, with 13 bases sitting between them. The germline V gene has CDR1 LNHDA and CDR2 SQIVND (reference sequence). The CDR3 DNA reads as TGTGCCAGTAGTATCTTTGGACAGATTTACAATGAGCAGTTCTTC. This sequence encodes CASSIFGQIYNEQFF.